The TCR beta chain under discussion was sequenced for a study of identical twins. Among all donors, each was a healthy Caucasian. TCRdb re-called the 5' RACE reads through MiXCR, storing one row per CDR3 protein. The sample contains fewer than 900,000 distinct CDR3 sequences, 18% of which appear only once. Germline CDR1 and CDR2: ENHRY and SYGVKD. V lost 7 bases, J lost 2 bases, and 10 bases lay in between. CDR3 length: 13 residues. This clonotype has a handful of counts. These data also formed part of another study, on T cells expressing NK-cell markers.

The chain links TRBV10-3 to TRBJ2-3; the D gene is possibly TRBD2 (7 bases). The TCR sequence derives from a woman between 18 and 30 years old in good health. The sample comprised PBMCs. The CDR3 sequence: CAIKGGPTDTQYF. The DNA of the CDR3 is TGTGCCATCAAGGGGGGGCCCACAGATACGCAGTATTTT.